The T cell receptor (beta chain) described here comes from a study of blood T cell repertoires in COVID-19. The wider study: Nucleic acid was either cDNA or gDNA, and it came from T cells, B-cell-depleted T cells, or PBMCs.

Study processing details: For nucleated cells, counts were estimated from reference gene primer amplification. Here immunoSEQ multiplex PCR was the method, and the copy in TCRdb shows in-frame clones only, minus some. D and trimming come from the DNA, and the V and J calls and clone size come from that table. The sample gives hundreds of thousands of clones, around nine tenths of which show up once; approximately 12% is in the top ten. The germline gives CDR1 SEHNR, CDR2 FQNEAQ (reference sequence). The CDR3 runs 16 residues. Trimming removed 6 bases from V and 4 bases from J, with 16 bases in between.

Sequenced sample: peripheral blood. This chain links TRBV7-9 with TRBJ2-6; tentatively, D is TRBD1 (6 bases). The TCR sequence derives from a woman under 30 who had recovered from COVID-19. The CDR3 DNA sequence: TGTGCCAGCAGAGGGGGTCTACTACGCGGGGCCAACGTCCTGACTTTC. This sequence encodes CASRGGLLRGANVLTF.